Here is one T cell receptor (beta chain) with its context. Its antigen remains unidentified. The CDR3 is 18 amino acids. V lost 2 bases and J lost 0; bases outside the gene matches: 9. The sample belongs to a study of post-analysis software for immune sequencing data. Study-wide results and limits: Multiple sclerosis patients had significantly lower normalized Chao1 diversity than controls. Five TRBV segments, TRBV5-6, TRBV5-1 and TRBV20-1 among them, were found more frequent in patients than controls.

Tagging with unique molecular identifiers was a feature of the TCR beta cDNA libraries. With roughly 0.85 to 11 million T cells as the source, some 500,000 cDNA molecules resulted. Each CDR3 protein gets one entry after TCRdb re-called the PCR reads with MiXCR. Among hundreds of thousands of distinct CDR3 sequences listed, over 45% were seen once. The TCR was taken from a girl aged 2 to 10 with multiple sclerosis. The chain employs TRBV12-3 or TRBV12-4 and TRBJ2-1, with 8 bases identical to TRBD2. The material sequenced was blood. This CDR3 is CASSLRLAGPLSYNEQFF. The CDR3 DNA reads TGTGCCAGCAGTTTAAGGCTAGCGGGTCCCCTCTCCTACAATGAGCAGTTCTTC.